This T cell receptor (beta chain) was identified during a study of neurological immune-mediated disorders. TCRdb re-derived calls from the 5' RACE reads in MiXCR, one entry per CDR3 protein. The data show 39,000 or so distinct CDR3 sequences, roughly 5% seen once. The cell input for sorted libraries was about 960,000, and those cells were CD4+ or CD8+ T cells. In regard to this clonotype: What it binds is unknown.

Whole-study findings and limits: No sharing of CDR3 amino acid sequences was observed among expanded clones across subjects, suggesting private repertoires in all groups.

This receptor was obtained from a man aged 18 to 29 in good health. The source material was CD4+ T cells from blood.

CDR3 nucleotide sequence: TGTGCCAGCAGCTACACAAGGAACACTGAAGCTTTCTTT. Translating it yields CASSYTRNTEAFF. This chain connects TRBV3-1 to TRBJ1-1; D gene uncertain. Germline CDR1 is LGHDT and CDR2 is YNNKEL (reference sequence). The CDR3 sequence is 13 residues long. V lost 5 bases and J lost 1, with 8 bases in between.